What follows are 20 T cell receptor beta chains derived from one specimen sequenced in a study of blood T cell repertoires in COVID-19. Generated by immunoSEQ multiplex PCR, the TCRdb table keeps only in-frame clones and is missing some. The sample includes around 92,000 clones, more than 70% of them seen just once. Sequencing was done on a sample of peripheral blood. Receptor source: a human donor in a cohort sampled during active COVID-19.

This chain uses TRBV2 with TRBJ2-1; D gene unclear. V shed 5 bases and J shed 8 bases, with 4 bases lying between them. Germline V gives CDR1 SNHLY, CDR2 FYNNEI. The CDR3 has 10 amino acids. CDR3 nucleotide sequence: TGTGCCAGCAGTCTCTATGAGCAGTTCTTC. Residues: CASSLYEQFF.

The CDR3 DNA sequence: TGTGCCAGCAGGGGGCTGGTAGAAGCTTTCTTT. Its translation: CASRGLVEAFF. This chain links TRBV28 with TRBJ1-1, with D tentatively TRBD1 (5 bases). The germline V gene has CDR1 MDHEN and CDR2 SYDVKM. The CDR3 sequence is 11 residues long. V was pared by 6 bases and J by 8 bases, with 10 bases between.

Worth noting for this clone: A much larger clone lies a single base off, so this may be a read error. The sample contains more than one DNA sequence encoding this CDR3. J is TRBJ2-7 and V is TRBV4-3, with TRBD1 matching over 9 bases. This CDR3 contains 17 residues. Germline assignment: CDR1 LGHNA and CDR2 YSLEER. This chain's CDR3 is CASSPRTGDSSSYEQYF. DNA of the CDR3: TGCGCCAGTAGCCCCAGGACAGGGGACTCGAGCTCCTACGAGCAGTACTTC.

This chain joins TRBV29-1 and TRBJ1-1, with D possibly TRBD1 on 6 matching bases. This CDR3 has 12 residues. V lost 5 bases and J lost 4, with 11 bases in between. Germline V gene lookup returns CDR1 SQVTM and CDR2 ANQGSEA. CDR3: CSVQDSSTEAFF. The DNA for the CDR3 is TGCAGCGTTCAGGACAGTTCCACTGAAGCTTTCTTT.

The J gene is TRBJ1-4, the V gene TRBV5-1; D may be TRBD1 (6 bases). Per the germline V gene, CDR1 is SGHRS and CDR2 is YFSETQ. Trimming removed 3 bases at V and 0 bases at J, with 12 bases between. The CDR3 consists of 16 residues. The chain's CDR3 is CASSWTVLATNEKLFF. The CDR3 DNA is TGCGCCAGCAGCTGGACAGTCCTAGCAACTAATGAAAAACTGTTTTTT.

The rearrangement joins TRBV28 to TRBJ2-2; the D is unclear. Germline V lookup: CDR1 MDHEN, CDR2 SYDVKM. Deletions cut 8 bases from V and 2 bases from J, with 6 bases between. The CDR3 is 12 residues long. CDR3 amino acids: CASWANTGELFF. The CDR3 DNA is TGTGCCAGCTGGGCAAACACCGGGGAGCTGTTTTTT.

This clone was picked up one time. This chain connects TRBV15 to TRBJ1-2, with no clear D. Germline-derived CDR1 and CDR2 are LNHNV and YYDKDF (reference sequence). V was clipped by 4 bases and J by 4 bases, with 10 bases between them. This CDR3 is built from 13 residues. CDR3 nucleotides: TGTGCCACCAGCACGGACGGGATCTATGGCTACACCTTC. Protein product: CATSTDGIYGYTF. Based on the CDR3 plus reference TRBV15 and TRBJ1-2, the full variable domain is DAMVIQNPRYQVTQFGKPVTLSCSQTLNHNVMYWYQQKSSQAPKLLFHYYDKDFNNEADTPDNFQSRRPNTSFCFLDIRSPGLGDTAMYLCATSTDGIYGYTFGSGTRLTVV.

The V and J genes are TRBV27 and TRBJ1-6; D might be TRBD1 (5 bases). Germline assignment: CDR1 MNHEY and CDR2 SMNVEV (reference sequence). The V and J ends lost 6 bases and 4 bases respectively, with 10 bases between them. The CDR3 runs to 14 residues. CDR3 loop: CASRATGYNSPLHF. DNA of the CDR3: TGTGCCAGCAGGGCCACAGGTTATAATTCACCCCTCCACTTT.

The rearrangement links TRBV7-9 to TRBJ2-5, with D uncertain. V was pared by 6 bases and J by 4 bases, with 18 bases between. This CDR3 region has 15 residues. Germline CDR1 is SEHNR and CDR2 is FQNEAQ (reference sequence). CDR3 protein: CASRSPPRFGETQYF. CDR3 sequence (DNA): TGTGCCAGCAGATCGCCTCCCCGTTTCGGAGAGACCCAGTACTTC. Using reference TRBV7-9 and TRBJ2-5 for the parts outside the CDR3, the full variable domain is DTGVSQNPRHKITKRGQNVTFRCDPISEHNRLYWYRQTLGQGPEFLTYFQNEAQLEKSRLLSDRFSAERPKGSFSTLEIQRTEQGDSAMYLCASRSPPRFGETQYFGPGTRLLVL.

This rearrangement joins TRBV11-3 to TRBJ2-6, with 10 bases fitting TRBD2. Trimming removed 5 bases from V and 0 bases from J; junction bases left unmatched: 7. Germline V CDR1 and CDR2: SGHNT, YENEEA. CDR3 length: 18 amino acids. This CDR3 reads CASSPRASGGSGANVLTF. In DNA, the CDR3 is TGTGCCAGCAGCCCCCGGGCTAGCGGGGGCTCTGGGGCCAACGTCCTGACTTTC. Full variable domain (remainder filled in from reference TRBV11-3 and TRBJ2-6): EAGVVQSPRYKIIEKKQPVAFWCNPISGHNTLYWYLQNLGQGPELLIRYENEEAVDDSQLPKDRFSAERLKGVDSTLKIQPAELGDSAVYLCASSPRASGGSGANVLTFGAGSRLTVL.

The chain employs TRBV28 and TRBJ1-1; D is possibly TRBD1 (5 bases). The CDR3 is 15 amino acids. The germline V and J ends were trimmed by 5 bases and 3 bases, with 16 bases remaining between them. Germline CDR1 and CDR2: MDHEN and SYDVKM. The CDR3 bases are TGTGCCAGCAGTCCCGGCGGGGGGTTGCACACTGAAGCTTTCTTT. It is translated as CASSPGGGLHTEAFF.

The rearrangement uses TRBV19 and TRBJ1-1; D remains ambiguous. Between the trimmed V and J ends, which lost 0 bases and 0 bases, there was a span of 5 bases. The CDR3 has 14 residues. CDR1 is LNHDA and CDR2 is SQIVND in the germline V gene (reference sequence). The CDR3 DNA is TGTGCCAGTAGTATAGATGCGCTGAACACTGAAGCTTTCTTT. Translated: CASSIDALNTEAFF.

The chain joins TRBV27 to TRBJ2-5; TRBD2 matches 9 bases. V shed 6 bases and J 2 bases; nucleotides not matched to a gene: 10. CDR1 is MNHEY, CDR2 SMNVEV, per germline (reference sequence). The CDR3 length is 16 residues. The CDR3 here is CASRDGRGGPQETQYF. The CDR3 coding sequence is TGTGCCAGCAGGGATGGGCGGGGGGGTCCTCAAGAGACCCAGTACTTC.

The rearrangement links TRBV5-1 to TRBJ2-1, with 11 bases that match TRBD2. With V trimmed by 4 bases and J by 9 bases, 6 bases remained unmatched. Germline CDR1 is SGHRS and CDR2 is YFSETQ. CDR3 length equals 14 residues. DNA for the CDR3: TGCGCCAGCAGCACTAGCGGGAGTTTTATTGAGCAGTTCTTC. This sequence encodes CASSTSGSFIEQFF.

To note about this clone: Within the sample, other DNA sequences also encode this same CDR3. CDR3 in amino acids: CASSSRDSSYEQYF. DNA for the CDR3: TGTGCCAGCAGCTCCAGGGACAGCTCCTACGAGCAGTACTTC. The rearrangement links TRBV7-8 to TRBJ2-7, with 7 bases matching TRBD1. CDR1 and CDR2 from the germline V gene are SGHVS and FQNEAQ. After removal of 4 bases from V and 0 bases from J, the junction contained 3 bases not matched to a gene. CDR3 length: 14 amino acids.

The chain uses TRBV5-4 and TRBJ1-2; 11 bases line up with TRBD1. The CDR3 runs to 15 residues. The V gene end was trimmed by 4 bases and the J gene end by 4 bases; junction bases not matched to a gene: 6. Per germline, CDR1 SGHNT and CDR2 YYREEE (reference sequence). As DNA, the CDR3 is TGTGCCAGCAGCCCTGGACAGGGGGCGCGCTATGGCTACACCTTC. This gives the protein CASSPGQGARYGYTF. Using reference TRBV5-4 and TRBJ1-2 for the parts outside the CDR3, the full variable domain is ETGVTQSPTHLIKTRGQQVTLRCSSQSGHNTVSWYQQALGQGPQFIFQYYREEENGRGNFPPRFSGLQFPNYSSELNVNALELDDSALYLCASSPGQGARYGYTFGSGTRLTVV.

This chain connects TRBV19 to TRBJ2-7; the match to TRBD2 covers 13 bases. Germline V CDR1 and CDR2: LNHDA, SQIVND (reference sequence). The CDR3 runs to 16 residues. After removal of 4 bases from V and 2 bases from J, the junction contained 5 bases not matched to a gene. The CDR3 sequence is CASSRGTSGAPYEQYF. The CDR3 DNA follows: TGTGCCAGTAGTAGGGGGACTAGCGGGGCTCCCTACGAGCAGTACTTC. The full variable domain, rest sourced from reference TRBV19 and TRBJ2-7, is DGGITQSPKYLFRKEGQNVTLSCEQNLNHDAMYWYRQDPGQGLRLIYYSQIVNDFQKGDIAEGYSVSREKKESFPLTVTSAQKNPTAFYLCASSRGTSGAPYEQYFGPGTRLTVT.

The chain carries TRBV7-2 and TRBJ2-5; 7 bases map to TRBD1. Per germline, CDR1 SGHTA and CDR2 FQGNSA. V gave up 1 base and J gave up 2 bases; unmatched junction bases: 7. This CDR3 comprises 16 residues. The CDR3 nucleotides read TGTGCCAGCAGCTTAGGGGACAGATATTCACAAGAGACCCAGTACTTC. Amino acid sequence: CASSLGDRYSQETQYF.

The rearrangement uses TRBV7-6 and TRBJ1-5; TRBD1 matches 8 bases. From germline, CDR1 is SGHVS and CDR2 FNYEAQ. This CDR3 has 16 residues. V lost 1 base, J lost 1 base, and 3 bases stayed unmatched. This CDR3 reads CASSLGTGWSNQPQHF. For the CDR3, the DNA is TGTGCCAGCAGCTTAGGGACAGGGTGGAGCAATCAGCCCCAGCATTTT.

The chain has TRBV7-2 and TRBJ2-1, with 7 positions matching TRBD2. The CDR3 has 17 residues. Looked up from germline, CDR1 is SGHTA and CDR2 is FQGNSA. Germline trimming cut 4 bases from V and 0 bases from J; bases unmatched to any gene: 9. The CDR3 DNA reads as TGTGCCAGCAGCTCTTTGACTAGCAGCAGCTCCTACAATGAGCAGTTCTTC. Translated: CASSSLTSSSSYNEQFF.